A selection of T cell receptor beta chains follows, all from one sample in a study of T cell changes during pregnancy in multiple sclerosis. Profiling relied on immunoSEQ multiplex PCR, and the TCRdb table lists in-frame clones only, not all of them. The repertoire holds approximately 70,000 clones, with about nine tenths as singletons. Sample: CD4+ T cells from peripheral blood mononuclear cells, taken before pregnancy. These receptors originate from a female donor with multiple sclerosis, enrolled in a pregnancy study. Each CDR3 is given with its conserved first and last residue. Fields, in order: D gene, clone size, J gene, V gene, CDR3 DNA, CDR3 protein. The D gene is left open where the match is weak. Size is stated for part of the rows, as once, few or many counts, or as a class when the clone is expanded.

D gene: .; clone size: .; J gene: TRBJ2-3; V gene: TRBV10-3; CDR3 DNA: TGTGCCATCAGTGAGGGTATGAGAGATACGCAGTATTTT; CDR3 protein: CAISEGMRDTQYF
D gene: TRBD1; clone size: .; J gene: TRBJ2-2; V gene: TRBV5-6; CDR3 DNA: TGTGCCAGCAGCTTGGACAGGGGGCAGGGGAACACCGGGGAGCTGTTTTTT; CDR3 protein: CASSLDRGQGNTGELFF
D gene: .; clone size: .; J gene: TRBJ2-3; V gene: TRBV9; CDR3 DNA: TGTGCCAGCAGCGTCGCGGGCACAGATACGCAGTATTTT; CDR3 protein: CASSVAGTDTQYF
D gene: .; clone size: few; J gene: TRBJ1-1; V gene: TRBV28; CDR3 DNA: TGTGCCAGCAGGTCCCCGGGGGTATTGAACACTGAAGCTTTCTTT; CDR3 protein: CASRSPGVLNTEAFF
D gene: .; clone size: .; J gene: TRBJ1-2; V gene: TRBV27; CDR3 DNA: TGTGCCAGCAGTCCCCCGCAGGGCGTTTACGCCTTC; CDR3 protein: CASSPPQGVYAF
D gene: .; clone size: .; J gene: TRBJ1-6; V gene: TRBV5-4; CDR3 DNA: TGTGCCAGCAGCTGGGGGGGGCGCGGAGGGGGGAGCTCACCCCTCCACTTT; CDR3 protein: CASSWGGRGGGSSPLHF
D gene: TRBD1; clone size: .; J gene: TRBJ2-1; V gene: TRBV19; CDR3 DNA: TGTGCCAGTAGAATTGGGGGACAGATTTACAATGAGCAGTTCTTC; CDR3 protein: CASRIGGQIYNEQFF
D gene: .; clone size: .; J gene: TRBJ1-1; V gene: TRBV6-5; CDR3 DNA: TGTGCCAGCAGTTTCCCGGGACTAGGAACTGAAGCTTTCTTT; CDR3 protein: CASSFPGLGTEAFF
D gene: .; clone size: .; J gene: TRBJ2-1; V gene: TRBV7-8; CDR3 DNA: TGTGCCAGCAGCCTTCGGAGGGCCTCCTACAATGAGCAGTTCTTC; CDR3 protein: CASSLRRASYNEQFF
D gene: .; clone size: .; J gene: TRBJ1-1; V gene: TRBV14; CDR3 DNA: TGTGCCAGCAGCCCAGGGGCGACTGAAGCTTTCTTT; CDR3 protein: CASSPGATEAFF
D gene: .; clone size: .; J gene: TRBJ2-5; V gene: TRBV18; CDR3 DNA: TGTGCCAGCTCACGGGACTCCAGCCCGGAGACCCAGTACTTC; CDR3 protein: CASSRDSSPETQYF
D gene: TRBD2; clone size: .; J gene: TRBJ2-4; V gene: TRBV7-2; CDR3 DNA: TGTGCCAGCAGCTCCCGGTGGACTAGCGGGGGGGCTGGATTTCAGTACTTC; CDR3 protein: CASSSRWTSGGAGFQYF
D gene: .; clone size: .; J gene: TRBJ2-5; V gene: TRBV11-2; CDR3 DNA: TGTGCCAGCAGCTTACGAGGGACCCAGTACTTC; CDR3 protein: CASSLRGTQYF
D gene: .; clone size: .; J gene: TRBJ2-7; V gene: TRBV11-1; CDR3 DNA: TGTGCCAGCAGCTCAAGACAGACCTACGAGCAGTACTTC; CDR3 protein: CASSSRQTYEQYF
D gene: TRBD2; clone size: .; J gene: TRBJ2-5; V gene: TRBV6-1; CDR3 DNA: TGTGCCAGCAGTGAAGCCACGGGAGGGCCAGAGACCCAGTACTTC; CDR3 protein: CASSEATGGPETQYF
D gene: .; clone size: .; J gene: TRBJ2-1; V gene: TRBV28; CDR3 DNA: TGTGCCAGCAGTCGCGCCGGGACACAGAATGAGCAGTTCTTC; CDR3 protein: CASSRAGTQNEQFF
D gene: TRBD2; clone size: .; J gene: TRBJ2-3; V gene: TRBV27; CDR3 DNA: TGTGCCAGCAGCCGAATAGCGGGGCACACAGATACGCAGTATTTT; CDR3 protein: CASSRIAGHTDTQYF
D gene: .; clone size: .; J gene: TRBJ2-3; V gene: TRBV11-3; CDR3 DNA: TGTGCCAGCAGCTTAGCGGGCACAGATACGCAGTATTTT; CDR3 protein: CASSLAGTDTQYF
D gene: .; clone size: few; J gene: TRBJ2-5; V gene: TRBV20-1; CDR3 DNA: TGCAGTTCGGTGAACCAAGAGACCCAGTACTTC; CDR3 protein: CSSVNQETQYF
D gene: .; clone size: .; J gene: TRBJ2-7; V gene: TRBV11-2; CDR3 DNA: TGTGCCAGCAGCTTAGTCCGGACACACGAGCAGTACTTC; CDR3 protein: CASSLVRTHEQYF
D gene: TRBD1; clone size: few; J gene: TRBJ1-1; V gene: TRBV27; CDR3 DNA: TGTGCCAGCAGTGCCTCGGACAGGGTCACTGAAGCTTTCTTT; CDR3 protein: CASSASDRVTEAFF
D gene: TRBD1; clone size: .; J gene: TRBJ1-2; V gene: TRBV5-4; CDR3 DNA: TGTGCCAGCAGCGGACAGGGGGGGTATGGCTACACCTTC; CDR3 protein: CASSGQGGYGYTF
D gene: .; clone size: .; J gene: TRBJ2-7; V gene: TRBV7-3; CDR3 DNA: TGTGCCAGCAGCCCGGACAGAATCTACGAGCAGTACTTC; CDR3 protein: CASSPDRIYEQYF
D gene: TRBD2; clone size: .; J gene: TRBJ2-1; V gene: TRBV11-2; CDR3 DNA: TGTGCCAGCAGCTTAGATCTTAGAGTGACTAGCGGTTTCTACAATGAGCAGTTCTTC; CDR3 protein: CASSLDLRVTSGFYNEQFF
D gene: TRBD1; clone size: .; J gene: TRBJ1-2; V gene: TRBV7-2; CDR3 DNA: TGTGCCAGCAGCTTGGAACGGTGGACAGGGGGTTCTGGCTACACCTTC; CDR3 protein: CASSLERWTGGSGYTF
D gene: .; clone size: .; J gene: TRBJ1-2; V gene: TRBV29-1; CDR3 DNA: TGCAGCGGTCGGACAGCCGGCTATGGCTACACCTTC; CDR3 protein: CSGRTAGYGYTF
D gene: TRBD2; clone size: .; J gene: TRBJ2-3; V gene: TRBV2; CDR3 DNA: TGTGCCAGCAGCGTAGCGGGAGGATTCACAGATACGCAGTATTTT; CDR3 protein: CASSVAGGFTDTQYF
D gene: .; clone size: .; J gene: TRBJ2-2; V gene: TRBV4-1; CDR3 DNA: TGCGCCAGCAGCCAACGGACCGGGGAGCTGTTTTTT; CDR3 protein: CASSQRTGELFF
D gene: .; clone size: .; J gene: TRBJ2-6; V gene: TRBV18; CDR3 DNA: TGTGCCAGCTCACCCACGACAGCCCAATTCTCTGGGGCCAACGTCCTGACTTTC; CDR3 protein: CASSPTTAQFSGANVLTF
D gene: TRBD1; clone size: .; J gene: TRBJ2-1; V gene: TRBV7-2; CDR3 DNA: TGTGCCAGCAGCCTACACCGGGACAGGGTCGGGTACAATGAGCAGTTCTTC; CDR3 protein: CASSLHRDRVGYNEQFF
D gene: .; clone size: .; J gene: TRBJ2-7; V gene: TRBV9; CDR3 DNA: TGTGCCAGCAGCGTAGGAGGGACTGGACCCTACGAGCAGTACTTC; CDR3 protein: CASSVGGTGPYEQYF
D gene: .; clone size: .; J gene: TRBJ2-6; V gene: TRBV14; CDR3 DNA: TGTGCCAGCAGCCTACGAGCGGACAGTTTAAGCTCTGGGGCCAACGTCCTGACTTTC; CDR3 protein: CASSLRADSLSSGANVLTF
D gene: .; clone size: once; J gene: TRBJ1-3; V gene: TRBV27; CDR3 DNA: TGTGCCAGCGGAGTTCAACCGAACACCATATATTTT; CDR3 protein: CASGVQPNTIYF
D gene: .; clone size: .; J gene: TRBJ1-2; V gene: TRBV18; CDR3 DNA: TGTGCCAGCTCACCTCTACAGCAGGGCGGAGTCGGCTACACCTTC; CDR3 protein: CASSPLQQGGVGYTF
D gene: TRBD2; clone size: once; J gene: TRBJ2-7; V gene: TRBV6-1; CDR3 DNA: TGTGCCAGCAGTGCCTCCGGGACTAGAAACGAGCAGTACTTC; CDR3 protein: CASSASGTRNEQYF
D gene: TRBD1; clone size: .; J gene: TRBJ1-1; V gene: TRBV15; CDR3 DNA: TGTGCCACCAGCAGGGACAGGGGTACGACTGAAGCTTTCTTT; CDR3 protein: CATSRDRGTTEAFF
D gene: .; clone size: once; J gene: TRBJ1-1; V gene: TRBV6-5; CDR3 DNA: TGTGCCAGCAGGGCGGGAACGGGTAGAGAAGCTTTCTTT; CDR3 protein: CASRAGTGREAFF
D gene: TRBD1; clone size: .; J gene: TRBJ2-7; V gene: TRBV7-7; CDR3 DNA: TGTGCCAGCAGCGCGGGACAGGGAGTACACGAGCAGTACTTC; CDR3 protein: CASSAGQGVHEQYF
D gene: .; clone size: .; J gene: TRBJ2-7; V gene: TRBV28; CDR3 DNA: TGTGCCAGCAGTTGGCAGGGGTTCGAGCAGTACTTC; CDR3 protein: CASSWQGFEQYF
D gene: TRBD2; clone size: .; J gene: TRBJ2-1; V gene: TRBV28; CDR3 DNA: TGTGCCAGCAGCCTAGTACTAGCGGGAGGATACAATGAGCAGTTCTTC; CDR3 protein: CASSLVLAGGYNEQFF
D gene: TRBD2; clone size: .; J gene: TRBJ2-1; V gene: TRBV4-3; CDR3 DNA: TGCGCCAGCAGCAAACTAGCGGGGGGGGTTAATGAGCAGTTCTTC; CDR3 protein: CASSKLAGGVNEQFF
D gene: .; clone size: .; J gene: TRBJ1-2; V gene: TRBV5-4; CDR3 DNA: TGTGCCAGCAGCTTGGGACAGCCCTATGGCTACACCTTC; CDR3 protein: CASSLGQPYGYTF
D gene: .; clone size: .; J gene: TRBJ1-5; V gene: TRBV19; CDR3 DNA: TGTGCCAGTAGTATCGCAGGGCTTGGCAATCAGCCCCAGCATTTT; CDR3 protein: CASSIAGLGNQPQHF
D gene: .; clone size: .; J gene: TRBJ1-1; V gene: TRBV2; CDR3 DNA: TGTGCCAGCAGTGAAATTGAGGGTTTCACTGAAGCTTTCTTT; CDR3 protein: CASSEIEGFTEAFF
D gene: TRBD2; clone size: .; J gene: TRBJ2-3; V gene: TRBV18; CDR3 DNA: TGTGCCAGCTCACCCCCCCAAAGTCGGACTAGCGGGCGGCGGGGCACAGATACGCAGTATTTT; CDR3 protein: CASSPPQSRTSGRRGTDTQYF
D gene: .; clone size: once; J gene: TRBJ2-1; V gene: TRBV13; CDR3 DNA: TGTGCCAGCAGCTTAGCAGGGAATGAGCAGTTCTTC; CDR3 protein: CASSLAGNEQFF
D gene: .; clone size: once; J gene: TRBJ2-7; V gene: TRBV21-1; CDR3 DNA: TGTGCCAGCAGCAAAGGCGGGACAGAGTCCTACGAGCAGTACTTC; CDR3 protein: CASSKGGTESYEQYF
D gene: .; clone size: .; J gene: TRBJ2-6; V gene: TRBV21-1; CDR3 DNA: TGTGCCAGCAGCAAAGCCCAGGGATCTGGGGCCAACGTCCTGACTTTC; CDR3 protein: CASSKAQGSGANVLTF
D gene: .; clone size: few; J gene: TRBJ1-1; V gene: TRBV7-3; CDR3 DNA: TGTGCCAGCAGCTTTTACGCGGAGTCGGAAGCTTTCTTT; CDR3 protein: CASSFYAESEAFF
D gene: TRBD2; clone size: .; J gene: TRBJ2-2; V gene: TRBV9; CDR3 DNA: TGTGCCAGCAGCGTAGTGGGGGGGTCGGACACCGGGGAGCTGTTTTTT; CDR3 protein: CASSVVGGSDTGELFF
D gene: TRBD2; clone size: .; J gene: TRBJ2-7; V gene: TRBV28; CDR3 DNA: TGTGCCAGCAGAACACCGGGACTAGCCGCCTACGAGCAGTACTTC; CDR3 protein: CASRTPGLAAYEQYF